This TCR beta chain derives from a study of CD8 T cells in Susac syndrome. V lost 5 bases, J lost 3 bases, and 17 bases lay in between. Germline V gene lookup returns CDR1 SEHNR and CDR2 FQNEAQ (reference sequence). This CDR3 is built from 15 residues. Reverse transcription used about 0.45 to 1 ug RNA and random hexamers. The CDR3 of TCR beta was amplified by immunoSEQ multiplex PCR across 54 Vbeta and 13 Jbeta. TCRdb ran MiXCR on the immunoSEQ multiplex PCR reads and lists one entry per CDR3 protein. The sample lists around 270,000 distinct CDR3 sequences, around 89% seen once, with around 0.18% in the top ten. Negative isolation yielded CD8+ and CD4+ T cells; FACS enriched TEMRA cells.

The V call is TRBV7-9, the J call TRBJ2-7, with D maybe TRBD1 (6 bases). Sequenced input: CD8+ T cells from PBMCs. The receptor was isolated from a human donor with multiple sclerosis. The CDR3 sequence is CASSLQGSGIYEQYF. DNA of the CDR3: TGTGCCAGCAGCCTACAGGGCTCCGGCATCTACGAGCAGTACTTC. Full variable domain (rest looked up from reference TRBV7-9 and TRBJ2-7): DTGVSQNPRHKITKRGQNVTFRCDPISEHNRLYWYRQTLGQGPEFLTYFQNEAQLEKSRLLSDRFSAERPKGSFSTLEIQRTEQGDSAMYLCASSLQGSGIYEQYFGPGTRLTVT.